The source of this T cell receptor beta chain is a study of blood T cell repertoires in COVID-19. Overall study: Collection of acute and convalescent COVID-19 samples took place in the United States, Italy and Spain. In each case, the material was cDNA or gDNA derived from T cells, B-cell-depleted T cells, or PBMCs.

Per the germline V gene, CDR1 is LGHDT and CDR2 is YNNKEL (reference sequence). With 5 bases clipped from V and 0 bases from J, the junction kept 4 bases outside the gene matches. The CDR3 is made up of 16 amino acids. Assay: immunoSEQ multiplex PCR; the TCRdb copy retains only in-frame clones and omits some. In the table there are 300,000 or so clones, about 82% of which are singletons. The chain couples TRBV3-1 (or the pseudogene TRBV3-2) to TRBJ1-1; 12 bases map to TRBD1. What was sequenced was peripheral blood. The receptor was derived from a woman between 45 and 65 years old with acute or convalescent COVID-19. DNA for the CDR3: TGTGCCAGCAGCGAGGGACAGGGGGCAATGAACACTGAAGCTTTCTTT. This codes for CASSEGQGAMNTEAFF.